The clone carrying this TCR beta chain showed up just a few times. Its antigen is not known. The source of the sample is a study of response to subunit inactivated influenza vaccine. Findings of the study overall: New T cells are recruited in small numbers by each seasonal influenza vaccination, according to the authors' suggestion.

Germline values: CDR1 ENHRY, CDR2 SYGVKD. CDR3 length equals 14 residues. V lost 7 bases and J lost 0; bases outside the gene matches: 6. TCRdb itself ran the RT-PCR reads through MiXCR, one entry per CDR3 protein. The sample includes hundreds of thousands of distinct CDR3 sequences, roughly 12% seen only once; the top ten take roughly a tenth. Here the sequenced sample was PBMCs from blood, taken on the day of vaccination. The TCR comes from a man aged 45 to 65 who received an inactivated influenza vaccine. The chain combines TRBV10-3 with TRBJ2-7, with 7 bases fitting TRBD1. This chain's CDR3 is CAITSGQDSYEQYF. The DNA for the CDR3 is TGTGCCATCACCTCAGGACAGGACTCCTACGAGCAGTACTTC.